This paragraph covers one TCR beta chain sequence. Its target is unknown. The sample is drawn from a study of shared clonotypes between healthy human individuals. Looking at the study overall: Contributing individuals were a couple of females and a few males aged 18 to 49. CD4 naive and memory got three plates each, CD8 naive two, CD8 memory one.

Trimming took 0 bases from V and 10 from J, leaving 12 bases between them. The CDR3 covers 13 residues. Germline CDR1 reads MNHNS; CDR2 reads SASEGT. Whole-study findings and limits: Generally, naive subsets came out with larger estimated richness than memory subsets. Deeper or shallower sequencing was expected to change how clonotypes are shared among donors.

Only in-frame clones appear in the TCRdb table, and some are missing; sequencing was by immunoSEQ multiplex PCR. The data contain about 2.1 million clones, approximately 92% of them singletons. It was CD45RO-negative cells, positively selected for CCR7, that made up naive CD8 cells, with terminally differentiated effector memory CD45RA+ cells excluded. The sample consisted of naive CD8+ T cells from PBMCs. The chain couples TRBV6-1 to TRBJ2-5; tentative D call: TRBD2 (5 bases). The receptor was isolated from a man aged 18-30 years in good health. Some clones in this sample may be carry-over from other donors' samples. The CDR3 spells CASSEAWTGDQYF. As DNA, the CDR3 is TGTGCCAGCAGTGAAGCTTGGACCGGGGACCAGTACTTC.